Here is one TCR beta chain with its context. This clone was counted only a few times. Its antigen is currently not known. This could be a read error, since a much larger clone is one nucleotide away. Libraries were prepared through PCR. Sequencing was performed on an Illumina HiSeq 4000. High-throughput sequencing was used to profile the CDR3 region of the TCR beta-chain in every patient. Concerning the study's data processing: Drawing on CDR3 differences between clinicopathological groups, the researchers built a classifier meant to tell apart patients with distant-metastatic papillary thyroid cancer. The Shannon index was used to assess repertoire diversity, and the Morisita-Horn index was used to assess tumor-blood repertoire similarity. TCRdb redid the processing of the public reads, applying fastp at Q25 and MiXCR, and retained in-frame beta chains. These V and J calls are TCRdb output, not the study's own analysis. This sample holds roughly 71,000 clones; roughly 18% were observed only once. About 13% of the sample lies in the top ten.

Its CDR3 holds 15 amino acids, cysteine through phenylalanine. This entry keeps only the CDR3 DNA: 45 bases, framed from base 1. Based on the germline V gene, the CDR1 and CDR2 sequences are MNHNS and SASEGT. The V end gives up 4 bases and the J end 1 base, leaving 4 bases in the junction not matched to a gene. The data belong to a study of metastatic and nonmetastatic thyroid tumors (dated by TCRdb to about 2020). Regarding the study in general: For patients with malignant and with benign thyroid disease, the researchers compared repertoires between peripheral blood samples and tumor or nodule tissue samples.

What the study reported, not specific to this receptor: In both blood and tumor samples, TCR beta diversity was reported to be significantly higher in malignant tumors than in benign nodules.

None of the patients had been given any treatment before thyroid surgery. Using T-cell receptor beta sequencing, the researchers looked back retrospectively at clinical samples from patients, gathered between about 2012 and 2018. This sequence uses TRBV6-1 and TRBJ1-1, with TRBD1 matching 9 junction bases. Material: blood. This sequence originates from a female donor with papillary thyroid cancer or a benign thyroid nodule (not recorded which). Some clones in this sample may be carry-over from other donors' samples. The DNA reads as follows: TGTGCCAGCAGTGCAGGACAGGGGAGGAACACTGAAGCTTTCTTT. Its protein reads: CASSAGQGRNTEAFF.